This is a list of T cell receptor beta chains from one sample in a study of response to subunit inactivated influenza vaccine. TCRdb called the RT-PCR reads again in MiXCR, with one record for every CDR3 protein. This table holds more than 700,000 distinct CDR3 sequences, approximately 22% found once. Sample: PBMCs from blood, taken roughly 5 days after vaccination. Every receptor here comes from a man aged 50-60 years who received an inactivated influenza vaccine. Each CDR3 is given with its conserved first and last residue. The order of the fields is V gene, CDR3 protein.

v_gene: TRBV6-2/TRBV6-3
CDR3aa: CASSYRDRVHGEQFF

v_gene: TRBV7-2
CDR3aa: CASSSGLLGETQYF

v_gene: TRBV20-1
CDR3aa: CSARLNKGGNTEAFF

v_gene: TRBV6-5
CDR3aa: CASSFPGGLAENEQFF

v_gene: TRBV5-1
CDR3aa: CASSLDVAGTSYEQYF

v_gene: TRBV19
CDR3aa: CASSSRDRRVDEQFF

v_gene: TRBV25-1
CDR3aa: CASCFSREGETEAFF

v_gene: TRBV11-2
CDR3aa: CASSAQQGANTEAFF

v_gene: TRBV20-1
CDR3aa: CSAWGLAGERETQYF

v_gene: TRBV24-1
CDR3aa: CATSAQGQGAYNEQFF

v_gene: TRBV5-6
CDR3aa: CASSFDRDGEQYF

v_gene: TRBV10-3
CDR3aa: CAISEQGANSPLHF

v_gene: TRBV4-1
CDR3aa: CASSQVTGVYNEQFF

v_gene: TRBV7-2
CDR3aa: CASSLGRTVFQETQYF

v_gene: TRBV7-2
CDR3aa: CASSFGREGFYEQYF

v_gene: TRBV6-5
CDR3aa: CASSTDRYEQYF

v_gene: TRBV4-3
CDR3aa: CASSQEMGYSGANVLTF

v_gene: TRBV4-2
CDR3aa: CAIGYGTSDEQYF

v_gene: TRBV19
CDR3aa: CASRVGGRVTGELFF

v_gene: TRBV9
CDR3aa: CASSVSGSAVVDTQYF

v_gene: TRBV29-1
CDR3aa: CSVEPSGFNEQFF

v_gene: TRBV12-3/TRBV12-4
CDR3aa: CASSFLGAVRGEGGANVLTF

v_gene: TRBV7-8
CDR3aa: CASSAHRVPYNEQFF

v_gene: TRBV4-1
CDR3aa: CASSHGLAGGSSYNEQFF

v_gene: TRBV6-5
CDR3aa: CASSYRFSGGPQETQYF

v_gene: TRBV20-1
CDR3aa: CSASGLNSYNEQFF

v_gene: TRBV5-1
CDR3aa: CASSLREFSQMNTEAFF

v_gene: TRBV12-3/TRBV12-4
CDR3aa: CASSFNEGQEQFF

v_gene: TRBV29-1
CDR3aa: CSVGHSFNEQFF

v_gene: TRBV5-1
CDR3aa: CASSLDWTNNFEQYF

v_gene: TRBV6-2/TRBV6-3
CDR3aa: CASRRQGGGKDNEQFF

v_gene: TRBV6-5
CDR3aa: CASSFLDRGANVLTF

v_gene: TRBV11-2
CDR3aa: CASSWGTVAPYEQYF

v_gene: TRBV20-1
CDR3aa: CSATVTEDNEQFF

v_gene: TRBV29-1
CDR3aa: CSVDPAGRTYNEQFF

v_gene: TRBV15
CDR3aa: CATSRDGRGRLREQFF

v_gene: TRBV14
CDR3aa: CASSPRQQYNEQFF

v_gene: TRBV20-1
CDR3aa: CSAYRTRSNNEQFF

v_gene: TRBV20-1
CDR3aa: CSAQKYFTGNSYEQYF

v_gene: TRBV4-2
CDR3aa: CASSPGGAPETQYF

v_gene: TRBV10-3
CDR3aa: CAISETGTVTNEQFF

v_gene: TRBV28
CDR3aa: CASRRRLAGFHEQFF

v_gene: TRBV29-1
CDR3aa: CSVRQAYEQYF

v_gene: TRBV6-1
CDR3aa: CASSEGPGDYEQYF

v_gene: TRBV10-2
CDR3aa: CASGRTGGNEQYF

v_gene: TRBV3-1
CDR3aa: CASSPTGQDLSYEQYF

v_gene: TRBV6-2/TRBV6-3
CDR3aa: CASIPSGREDTQYF

v_gene: TRBV29-1
CDR3aa: CSVGTSGRGNEQFF

v_gene: TRBV7-3
CDR3aa: CASSLGAAASTDTQYF

v_gene: TRBV5-1
CDR3aa: CASSSGTANEQFF

v_gene: TRBV28
CDR3aa: CASSLVLAGGYSYEQYF

v_gene: TRBV14
CDR3aa: CASSQGLGAYEQYF

v_gene: TRBV29-1
CDR3aa: CSGGQGGPYEQYF

v_gene: TRBV4-2
CDR3aa: CASSQPGTSAYEQYF

v_gene: TRBV7-6
CDR3aa: CASSAMGGQNTGELFF